This entry concerns a single T cell receptor (beta chain). Its antigen is not known. This entry comes from a study of cytomegalovirus exposure and HLA in healthy donors. Overall study findings and caveats: A link between a missense DCLRE1C variant and TCR beta V- and J-gene trimming emerged from a later analysis. Later on, an analysis tied 15,000 or so TCR beta sequences to HLA alleles at 0.05 false discovery rate.

The CDR3 length is 15 residues. Germline V gives CDR1 MGHRA, CDR2 YSYEKL. Trimming shortened V by 5 bases and J by 2 bases, and 16 bases separated the two germline ends. PCR amplification relied on 60 Vbeta primers (plus 13 Jbeta primers). The method was immunoSEQ multiplex PCR; TCRdb's version includes in-frame clones alone and lacks a portion of them. The sample has tens of thousands of clones; the top ten hold 1% to 1.5%. The source material was PBMCs. The receptor was derived from a man aged 25 to 40 in good health and CMV-seronegative. This chain links TRBV4-1 with TRBJ2-7, with a tentative D call TRBD2 (6 bases). CDR3 region: CASSGVPGVPYEQYF. In DNA, the CDR3 is TGCGCCAGCAGCGGTGTCCCGGGAGTCCCCTACGAGCAGTACTTC.